These T cell receptor beta chains were read from a single sample in a study of Ad26.COV2.S vaccination and SARS-CoV-2 variants. The protocol was immunoSEQ multiplex PCR, while the TCRdb copy is restricted to in-frame clones and leaves out a portion. The sample includes approximately 460,000 clones, 80% to 90% seen only once; the top ten take 1.5% to 2%. Material: peripheral blood, obtained in a trial of Ad26.COV2.S vaccine versus placebo. These receptor sequences come from a person aged 18 to 59 who received the Ad26.COV2.S COVID-19 vaccine or a placebo. Both conserved end residues are part of each CDR3. A D gene is named only where the DNA matches it firmly. A row's size may be missing; if present it is once, few, many or a size class.

TRBV19	TRBJ2-2	.	.	CASSRELTAGELFF	TGTGCCAGTAGTAGGGAGTTGACGGCCGGGGAGCTGTTTTTT
TRBV6-5	TRBJ1-4	.	.	CASRGPNEKLFF	TGTGCCAGCAGAGGGCCTAATGAAAAACTGTTTTTT
TRBV18	TRBJ1-1	few	.	CASSPKTGNTEAFF	TGTGCCAGCTCACCTAAAACAGGAAACACTGAAGCTTTCTTT
TRBV13	TRBJ2-1	.	.	CASSLVSRYNEQFF	TGTGCCAGCAGCTTAGTGTCTCGCTACAATGAGCAGTTCTTC
TRBV2	TRBJ1-1	.	.	CASQFQGTLNTEAFF	TGTGCCAGCCAATTTCAGGGAACCTTGAACACTGAAGCTTTCTTT
TRBV27	TRBJ2-7	.	.	CASGTSYGTGYEQYF	TGTGCCAGCGGGACTAGTTACGGGACAGGGTACGAGCAGTACTTC
TRBV2	TRBJ2-3	.	.	CASRSGMDSSDTQYF	TGTGCCAGCAGGTCCGGGATGGATAGTTCAGATACGCAGTATTTT
TRBV9	TRBJ2-3	.	TRBD1	CASSGQGLSDTQYF	TGTGCCAGCAGCGGACAGGGTTTGTCAGATACGCAGTATTTT
TRBV28	TRBJ2-7	.	TRBD1	CASSPRQGPYEQYF	TGTGCCAGCAGTCCAAGACAGGGTCCCTACGAGCAGTACTTC
TRBV28	TRBJ1-5	.	TRBD1	CASSFEGASGNQPQHF	TGTGCCAGCAGTTTCGAGGGGGCAAGCGGCAATCAGCCCCAGCATTTT
TRBV28	TRBJ1-2	many	TRBD1	CASSSQGERNGYTF	TGTGCCAGCAGTTCCCAGGGGGAACGGAATGGCTACACCTTC
TRBV2	TRBJ2-6	.	.	CASTSRSGANVLTF	TGTGCCAGCACGAGTCGCTCTGGGGCCAACGTCCTGACTTTC
TRBV4-3	TRBJ2-2	.	TRBD2	CASSQPGLAVPGELFF	TGCGCCAGCAGCCAACCGGGACTAGCGGTACCCGGGGAGCTGTTTTTT
TRBV28	TRBJ1-5	.	.	CATGSPFSGEGRVRNQPQHF	TGTGCCACCGGATCCCCCTTTTCGGGCGAGGGGAGGGTTCGCAATCAGCCCCAGCATTTT
TRBV27	TRBJ2-3	.	.	CASSLYGRGSDTQYF	TGTGCCAGCAGTCTCTACGGGAGAGGGTCAGATACGCAGTATTTT
TRBV27	TRBJ2-1	.	.	CASSSTVNEQFF	TGTGCCAGCAGTTCCACGGTCAATGAGCAGTTCTTC
TRBV7-2	TRBJ1-2	.	TRBD1	CASSNTGTGPDGYTF	TGTGCCAGCAGCAATACGGGGACAGGGCCAGATGGCTACACCTTC
TRBV11-3	TRBJ2-2	.	TRBD2	CASSGEGVEELFF	TGTGCCAGCAGCGGGGAGGGCGTGGAGGAGCTGTTTTTT
TRBV5-4	TRBJ2-3	once	.	CASSFGTLPDTQYF	TGTGCCAGCAGCTTCGGGACACTCCCAGATACGCAGTATTTT
TRBV28	TRBJ2-7	.	.	CASSSKLGQGIGYEQYF	TGTGCCAGCAGTTCCAAATTGGGGCAGGGTATTGGGTACGAGCAGTACTTC
TRBV27	TRBJ2-3	.	.	CASSLWSTDTQYF	TGTGCCAGCAGTTTATGGAGCACAGATACGCAGTATTTT
TRBV15	TRBJ2-7	once	.	CATSRDQGRFDYEQYF	TGTGCCACCAGCAGAGATCAGGGGAGGTTTGACTACGAGCAGTACTTC
TRBV19	TRBJ1-5	.	TRBD1	CASRRTGINQPQHF	TGTGCCAGTAGAAGGACAGGAATCAATCAGCCCCAGCATTTT
TRBV6-6	TRBJ1-1	.	.	CASREQTLNTEAFF	TGTGCCAGCAGGGAACAGACCTTGAACACTGAAGCTTTCTTT
TRBV18	TRBJ1-1	.	TRBD1	CASSPRDRMNTEAFF	TGTGCCAGCTCACCACGGGACAGGATGAACACTGAAGCTTTCTTT
TRBV6-5	TRBJ1-2	.	.	CASSYAAGRTYGYTF	TGTGCCAGCAGTTACGCGGCGGGACGGACCTATGGCTACACCTTC
TRBV9	TRBJ1-1	.	.	CASSPGGLNTEAFF	TGTGCCAGCAGCCCCGGAGGATTAAACACTGAAGCTTTCTTT
TRBV19	TRBJ1-2	.	.	CASSTRAGYGYTF	TGTGCCAGTAGTACCCGGGCTGGGTATGGCTACACCTTC
TRBV28	TRBJ2-3	.	.	CASSFLVRRGRSSTDTQYF	TGTGCCAGCAGTTTCCTGGTACGGCGGGGCCGGTCTAGCACAGATACGCAGTATTTT
TRBV7-8	TRBJ2-2	.	TRBD2	CASSATSGGFGGELFF	TGTGCCAGCAGCGCAACTAGCGGGGGTTTTGGCGGGGAGCTGTTTTTT
TRBV9	TRBJ2-2	.	TRBD2	CASSVGLAGVSGELFF	TGTGCCAGCAGCGTAGGACTAGCGGGAGTCTCCGGGGAGCTGTTTTTT